The sequence of this T cell receptor beta chain was determined in a study of human T cells and chemical hapten exposure. Study information: How much TCR each sample yielded varied, mostly because pooled library volumes differed slightly.

The library tagged each cDNA molecule with unique molecular identifiers. Methods used by the authors: Per-sample TCR counts ranged from about 20,000 to 690,600, median 95,638. TCRdb processed the RACE reads anew with MiXCR; each CDR3 protein has one entry. Here the V and J calls rest on TCRdb's processing, not on the authors' analysis. Of roughly 75,000 distinct CDR3 sequences in the sample, 8.5% to 9.5% were seen once. Comment on this clonotype: The antigen is unknown.

V was clipped by 3 bases and J by 1 base, with 7 bases between them. Germline CDR1 and CDR2: SGHKS and YYEKEE (reference sequence). The CDR3 length is 13 residues. Broader study findings: Those TCRs sitting above 1 in 1000 frequency stayed the same with DPC sensitization.

The time point here: healthy volunteer bleed at 6 weeks. Unfractionated whole blood was the source from which total RNA was extracted. This TCR derives from a female donor in good health. Some clones in this sample may be carry-over from other donors' samples. The genes are TRBV5-5 and TRBJ1-2, with D possibly TRBD1 on 5 matching bases. Sequencing input: whole blood. This chain's CDR3 is CASSSGGNYGYTF. The CDR3 DNA sequence: TGTGCCAGCAGCTCCGGGGGTAACTATGGCTACACCTTC.